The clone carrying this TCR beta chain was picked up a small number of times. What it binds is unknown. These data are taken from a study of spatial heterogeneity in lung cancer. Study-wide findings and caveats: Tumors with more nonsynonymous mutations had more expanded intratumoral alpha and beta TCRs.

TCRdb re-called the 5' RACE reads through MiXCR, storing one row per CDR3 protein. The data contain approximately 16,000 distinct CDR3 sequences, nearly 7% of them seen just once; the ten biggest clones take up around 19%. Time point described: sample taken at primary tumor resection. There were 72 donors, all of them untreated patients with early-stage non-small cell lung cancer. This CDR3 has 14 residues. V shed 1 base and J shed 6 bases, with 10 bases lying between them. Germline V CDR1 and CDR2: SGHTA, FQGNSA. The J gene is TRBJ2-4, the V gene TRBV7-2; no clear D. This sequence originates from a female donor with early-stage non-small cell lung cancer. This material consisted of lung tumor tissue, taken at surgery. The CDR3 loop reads CASSLDILLNIQYF. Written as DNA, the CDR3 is TGTGCCAGCAGCTTAGACATCTTGCTAAACATTCAGTACTTC.